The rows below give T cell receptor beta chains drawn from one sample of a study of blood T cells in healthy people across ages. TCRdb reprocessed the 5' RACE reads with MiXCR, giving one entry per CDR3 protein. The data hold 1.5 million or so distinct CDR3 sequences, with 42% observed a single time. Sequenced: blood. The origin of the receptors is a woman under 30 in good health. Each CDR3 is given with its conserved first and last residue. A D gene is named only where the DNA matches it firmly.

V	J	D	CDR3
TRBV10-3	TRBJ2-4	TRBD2	CAISERTSGGEPKNIQYF
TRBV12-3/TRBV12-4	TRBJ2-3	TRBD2	CASTSGTRKFADTQYF
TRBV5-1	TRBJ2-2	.	CASSVDGGPTGELFF
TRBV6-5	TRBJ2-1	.	CASSYGVGRGNEQFF
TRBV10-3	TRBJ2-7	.	CATGRGEHDEQYF
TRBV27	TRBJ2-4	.	CASSLWGDRYF
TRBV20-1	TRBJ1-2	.	CSARDLISATNYGYTF
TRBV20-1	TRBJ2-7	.	CSARVGGTASYEQYF
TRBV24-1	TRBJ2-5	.	CATSRLRGTTGETQYF
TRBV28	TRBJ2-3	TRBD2	CASSPMRGGPAHTQYF
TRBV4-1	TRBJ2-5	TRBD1	CASSQQTKTGGDETQYF
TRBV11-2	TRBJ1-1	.	CASSPNTHEAFF
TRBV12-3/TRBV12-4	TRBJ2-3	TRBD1	CASSLVDRSTDTQYF
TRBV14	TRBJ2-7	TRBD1	CASSQATGQGHTYEQYF
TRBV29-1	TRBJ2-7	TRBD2	CSVGTSGSNEQYF
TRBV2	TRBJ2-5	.	CASSADSLKQETQYF
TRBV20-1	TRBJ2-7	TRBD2	CSASQAGKSYEQYF
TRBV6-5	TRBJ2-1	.	CASSYPGQGWNEQFF
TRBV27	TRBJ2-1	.	CASSFTGTTRQFF
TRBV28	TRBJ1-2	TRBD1	CASSTHSTGEHGYTF
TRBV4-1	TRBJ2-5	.	CASSQDRGGRSRVETQYF
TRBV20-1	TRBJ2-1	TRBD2	CSARRVGLAIQNEQFF
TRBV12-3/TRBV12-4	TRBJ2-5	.	CASSSTEGETQYF
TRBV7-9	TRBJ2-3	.	CASSLRAQTKGDTQYF
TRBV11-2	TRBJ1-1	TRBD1	CASSITGQDKMKAFF
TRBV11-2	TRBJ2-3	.	CASSSNTQYF
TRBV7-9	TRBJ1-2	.	CASSSSKAANYGYTF
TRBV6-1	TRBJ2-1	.	CASSSRDGTYNEQFF
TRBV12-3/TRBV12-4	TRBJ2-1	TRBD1	CASRMDRNKDEQFF
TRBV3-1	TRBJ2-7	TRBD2	CASSQSLAVYNEQYF
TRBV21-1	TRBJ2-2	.	CASSKAGRRGLSTGELFF
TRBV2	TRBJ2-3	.	CASFLWTTTDTQYF
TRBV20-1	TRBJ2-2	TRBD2	CSARGTTQTGELFF
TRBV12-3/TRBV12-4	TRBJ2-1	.	CASSPGTWYSEQFF
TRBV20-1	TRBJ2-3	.	CIATSGTDTQYF
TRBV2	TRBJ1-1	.	CATLREVNTEAFF
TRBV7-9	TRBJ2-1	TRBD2	CASSWESGRMWNEQFF
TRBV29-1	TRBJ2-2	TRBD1	CSVDPRDRSGELFF
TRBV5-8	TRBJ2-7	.	CASSTRGRPEQYF
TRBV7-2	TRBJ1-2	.	CASSLSLREYGYTF